These 8 T cell receptor beta chains originate from one sample sequenced in a study of Ad26.COV2.S vaccination and SARS-CoV-2 variants. Clones were sequenced by immunoSEQ multiplex PCR, and TCRdb holds only the in-frame ones, with some missing. The sample has about 680,000 clones; 89% are singletons. The treatment here: some 20 received Ad26.COV2.S at low or high dose, single or two shots; a few received placebo; per-sample allocation not given. The investigators took samples on day 63 after the first vaccine or placebo injection. The material was peripheral blood, obtained in a trial of Ad26.COV2.S vaccine versus placebo. The receptors come from a person between 18 and 59 years old who received the Ad26.COV2.S COVID-19 vaccine or a placebo.

Turning to this clone: This sample also contains other DNA sequences that code for the same CDR3. V and J are TRBV5-4 and TRBJ2-7, with D hard to call. Trimming removed 0 bases at V and 4 bases at J, with 5 bases between. The CDR3 sequence is 12 residues long. The germline V gene has CDR1 SGHNT and CDR2 YYREEE (reference sequence). The CDR3 nucleotides are TGTGCCAGCAGCTTGGACGGATACGAGCAGTACTTC. Translated, it gives CASSLDGYEQYF.

The genes are TRBV5-4 and TRBJ1-1; 7 positions agree with TRBD1. This CDR3 comprises 17 residues. The V gene's germline CDR1 is SGHNT and CDR2 YYREEE (reference sequence). The ends lost 2 bases at V and 0 bases at J; junction bases unmatched: 10. CDR3 nucleotide sequence: TGTGCCAGCAGCTTCTGGGGGGGGACAGACATGAACACTGAAGCTTTCTTT. Protein sequence: CASSFWGGTDMNTEAFF.

This clone was counted a few times. Other DNA sequences in the same sample also yield this CDR3. The chain carries TRBV27 and TRBJ1-6; D unclear. The CDR3 has 12 amino acids. Germline loops: CDR1 MNHEY, CDR2 SMNVEV (reference sequence). V lost 5 bases and J lost 7, with 6 bases in between. The CDR3 region is CASSPPNSPLHF. The CDR3 nucleotides are TGTGCCAGCAGTCCCCCAAATTCACCCCTCCACTTT.

A remark on this clone: This same CDR3 is encoded by further DNA sequences in the sample. This chain connects TRBV19 to TRBJ1-2; TRBD1 might be the D (5 bases). Germline lookup yields CDR1 LNHDA and CDR2 SQIVND (reference sequence). V was pared by 3 bases and J by 2 bases, with 7 bases between. This CDR3 is 13 amino acids long. In DNA form, the CDR3 reads TGTGCCAGTAGTATCCGGGACAACTATGGCTACACCTTC. It codes for CASSIRDNYGYTF.

The chain is built from TRBV9 and TRBJ2-6, with 7 bases identical to TRBD2. With V trimmed by 4 bases and J by 0 bases, 4 bases remained unmatched. The length of the CDR3 is 16 residues. CDR1 and CDR2 (germline): SGDLS, YYNGEE. CDR3 bases: TGTGCCAGCAGCAAGCGGGGTATCTCTGGGGCCAACGTCCTGACTTTC. This translates into CASSKRGISGANVLTF. Full variable domain (remainder filled in from reference TRBV9 and TRBJ2-6): DSGVTQTPKHLITATGQRVTLRCSPRSGDLSVYWYQQSLDQGLQFLIQYYNGEERAKGNILERFSAQQFPDLHSELNLSSLELGDSALYFCASSKRGISGANVLTFGAGSRLTVL.

This clone was detected once. The chain couples TRBV7-2 to TRBJ2-7; either TRBD1 or TRBD2 may fit D (6 bases each). Germline V lookup: CDR1 SGHTA, CDR2 FQGNSA. With 5 bases removed from V and 5 bases from J, the gap between germline ends came to 16 bases. The CDR3 length is 14 residues. Written as DNA, the CDR3 is TGTGCCAGCAGCCGGCGGGACATCGTCCACGAGCAGTACTTC. This gives the protein CASSRRDIVHEQYF.

The chain joins TRBV28 to TRBJ2-7, with 7 bases fitting TRBD1. This CDR3 contains 15 residues. Germline CDR1 reads MDHEN; CDR2 reads SYDVKM. The V segment lost 5 bases and the J segment 2 bases; nucleotides outside the gene matches: 9. The CDR3 DNA sequence: TGTGCCAGCAGTCAGCACAGGGGCCGGGCCTACGAGCAGTACTTC. Protein: CASSQHRGRAYEQYF.

The CDR3 coding sequence is TGTGCCAGCAGTTTCCGAACAGGGGGCGGCACAGATACGCAGTATTTT. Its protein is CASSFRTGGGTDTQYF. This chain joins TRBV27 and TRBJ2-3; 9 bases line up with TRBD1. The V gene end was trimmed by 3 bases and the J gene end by 1 base; junction bases not matched to a gene: 5. The CDR3 loop spans 16 amino acids. Germline assignment: CDR1 MNHEY and CDR2 SMNVEV (reference sequence).